The 26 T cell receptor beta chains below all came from one sample that was sequenced in a study of blood T cell repertoires in COVID-19. Assay: immunoSEQ multiplex PCR; the TCRdb copy retains only in-frame clones and omits some. The repertoire holds about 170,000 clones, with more than 65% as singletons. What was sequenced was PBMCs or T cells enriched from blood (not recorded which). The receptors come from a man aged 50 to 60 who had recovered from COVID-19.

DNA for the CDR3: TGTGCCAGCAGCAAAGGGCCGCGAAGTGGACCTCTCACCGGAGGCCAGTACTTC. This translates into CASSKGPRSGPLTGGQYF. V is TRBV21-1 and J is TRBJ2-5; the D call in the table, TRBD2, was not verified against the DNA. TRBV21-1 is a listed pseudogene. The CDR3 has 18 residues.

V usage is TRBV18 and J usage is TRBJ2-1; 7 nucleotides align to TRBD2. Germline V gives CDR1 KGHSH, CDR2 LQKENI. The V and J ends lost 3 bases and 6 bases, in that order; junction bases with no gene match: 5. The CDR3 runs to 14 residues. CDR3 DNA sequence: TGTGCCAGCTCACCGGGCATAGCGGGCAATGAGCAGTTCTTC. Translated: CASSPGIAGNEQFF.

The genes are TRBV27 and TRBJ1-6, with 8 bases aligning to TRBD1. The length of the CDR3 is 17 residues. Trimming removed 5 bases from V and 0 bases from J; junction bases left unmatched: 6. Germline lookup yields CDR1 MNHEY and CDR2 SMNVEV (reference sequence). DNA of the CDR3: TGTGCCAGCAGTCCGGGACAGGCGAGCTCCTATAATTCACCCCTCCACTTT. Translation: CASSPGQASSYNSPLHF.

This chain joins TRBV3-1 (or the pseudogene TRBV3-2) and TRBJ1-5; 9 bases fit TRBD1. The CDR3 spans 16 residues. V was clipped by 4 bases and J by 7 bases; unmatched bases: 11. Germline lookup yields CDR1 LGHDT and CDR2 YNNKEL (reference sequence). Here the CDR3 reads CASSRGGQGGGQPQHF. CDR3 nucleotides: TGTGCCAGCAGCCGGGGGGGACAGGGTGGAGGACAGCCCCAGCATTTT.

The chain recombines TRBV5-1 with TRBJ2-7, with D perhaps TRBD1 (5 bases). Trimming removed 0 bases from V and 2 bases from J, with 15 bases in between. In germline, CDR1 is SGHRS, CDR2 YFSETQ. The CDR3 sequence is 16 residues long. The DNA of the CDR3 is TGCGCCAGCAGCTTGGTGTCAGGGATAGGGCCCTACGAGCAGTACTTC. Its translation is CASSLVSGIGPYEQYF.

This sequence joins TRBV10-3 and TRBJ1-6; D is unclear. Germline CDR1 reads ENHRY; CDR2 reads SYGVKD. Trimming stripped 2 bases from V and 7 bases from J, with 12 bases between. The CDR3 loop spans 15 amino acids. The CDR3 bases are TGTGCCATCAGTGAGCACCAGGCTAACAATTCACCCCTCCACTTT. Encoded protein: CAISEHQANNSPLHF.

V usage is TRBV5-1 and J usage is TRBJ1-2; D may be TRBD1 (5 bases). The germline V and J ends were trimmed by 4 bases and 4 bases, with 8 bases remaining between them. The germline V gene has CDR1 SGHRS and CDR2 YFSETQ. This CDR3 is 12 amino acids long. The DNA of the CDR3 is TGCGCCAGCAGCGCCGACAGCTATGGCTACACCTTC. Encoded protein: CASSADSYGYTF.

This rearrangement joins TRBV7-3 to TRBJ1-2; maybe TRBD1 (6 bases). The CDR3 is 15 residues long. Germline V gene sequence: CDR1 SGHTA, CDR2 FQGTGA. Between the trimmed V and J ends, which lost 2 bases and 8 bases, there was a span of 18 bases. Here the CDR3 reads CASSLDPGDPDGYTF. In nucleotides, the CDR3 is TGTGCCAGCAGCTTAGACCCAGGGGACCCTGACGGCTACACCTTC.

The chain couples TRBV3-1 (or the pseudogene TRBV3-2) to TRBJ2-5, with D tentatively TRBD1 (6 bases). V was shortened by 6 bases and J by 5 bases, with 19 bases between the two germline ends. The germline gives CDR1 LGHDT, CDR2 YNNKEL (reference sequence). This CDR3 is built from 15 residues. CDR3 nucleotides: TGTGCCAGCAGTCAGGGGCCGGAGGTGGGGGAGACCCAGTACTTC. This sequence encodes CASSQGPEVGETQYF.

This chain connects TRBV3-1 (or the pseudogene TRBV3-2) to TRBJ1-6; 7 nucleotides line up with TRBD1. The V and J ends lost 4 bases and 9 bases, in that order; junction bases with no gene match: 3. CDR3 length: 13 amino acids. Germline V gene sequence: CDR1 LGHDT, CDR2 YNNKEL (reference sequence). The CDR3 here is CASSPGTASPLHF. DNA of the CDR3: TGTGCCAGCAGCCCGGGGACAGCTTCACCCCTCCACTTT.

The chain recombines TRBV7-9 with TRBJ2-5; TRBD1 matches at 8 bases. The trim removed 5 bases at V and 5 bases at J, leaving 7 bases unmatched. Germline-derived CDR1 and CDR2 are SEHNR and FQNEAQ (reference sequence). CDR3 length: 14 amino acids. Here the CDR3 DNA reads TGTGCCAGCAGCCCCGCAGGGGGCGGGGAGACCCAGTACTTC. Protein product: CASSPAGGGETQYF.

The chain is built from TRBV30 and TRBJ1-2; 9 nucleotides line up with TRBD1. Germline V gene sequence: CDR1 GTSNPN, CDR2 SVGIG (reference sequence). The CDR3 length is 14 residues. Trimming at V came to 2 bases and at J to 8 bases, leaving 9 bases not matched to a gene. The CDR3 is CAWSTRDRVKGYTF. The CDR3 DNA sequence: TGTGCCTGGAGTACCCGGGACAGGGTGAAGGGCTACACCTTC.

This sequence joins TRBV6-5 and TRBJ2-4, with a tentative D call TRBD1 (6 bases). Per germline, CDR1 MNHEY and CDR2 SVGAGI. The V and J ends lost 8 bases and 8 bases respectively, with 22 bases between them. This CDR3 has 15 residues. CDR3 region: CASVDLGAHTDIQYF. CDR3 in DNA: TGTGCCAGCGTAGATCTGGGGGCACATACGGACATTCAGTACTTC.

This clone was observed a few times. The J gene is TRBJ2-7, the V gene TRBV12-3 or TRBV12-4; TRBD2 matches 7 bases. Trimming at V came to 1 base and at J to 7 bases, leaving 4 bases not matched to a gene. The CDR3 loop spans 13 amino acids. This CDR3 is CASSLDPAGEQYF. The CDR3 DNA follows: TGTGCCAGCAGTTTAGATCCAGCGGGGGAGCAGTACTTC.

This chain uses TRBV19 with TRBJ2-3; 16 nucleotides agree with TRBD2. From germline, CDR1 is LNHDA and CDR2 SQIVND (reference sequence). The CDR3 covers 18 residues. V was pared by 6 bases and J by 2 bases, with 8 bases of the junction left unmatched. CDR3 in amino acids: CASSRGLAGGRSTDTQYF. The CDR3 nucleotides are TGTGCCAGTAGCAGGGGACTAGCGGGGGGGCGGTCCACAGATACGCAGTATTTT.

This clone was picked up a small number of times. The V and J genes are TRBV7-8 and TRBJ1-5; 9 bases agree with TRBD1. The CDR3 runs to 15 residues. The J segment lost 5 bases and the V segment lost 4 bases, leaving 6 bases of the junction unmatched. From germline, CDR1 is SGHVS and CDR2 FQNEAQ. The CDR3 reads CASSSGQGGHQPQHF. CDR3 sequence (DNA): TGTGCCAGCAGCTCGGGACAGGGAGGACATCAGCCCCAGCATTTT.

The chain couples TRBV27 to TRBJ2-7; D unresolved. CDR1 and CDR2 (germline): MNHEY, SMNVEV (reference sequence). CDR3 length: 15 amino acids. V lost 0 bases and J 3 bases, leaving 12 bases between the germline ends. The CDR3 spells CASSLSWALGYEQYF. The CDR3, as DNA: TGTGCCAGCAGTTTATCTTGGGCTTTGGGCTACGAGCAGTACTTC.

The CDR3 here is CAWSVLANYGYTF. As DNA, the CDR3 is TGTGCCTGGAGTGTACTTGCTAACTATGGCTACACCTTC. The chain employs TRBV30 and TRBJ1-2; no reliable D call. V shed 0 bases and J shed 0 bases, with 5 bases lying between them. This CDR3 contains 13 residues. Germline CDR1 and CDR2: GTSNPN and SVGIG (reference sequence).

The chain is built from TRBV7-2 and TRBJ1-1, with 7 bases aligning to TRBD1. The length of the CDR3 is 13 residues. Germline-derived CDR1 and CDR2 are SGHTA and FQGNSA. Trimming took 4 bases from V and 4 from J; bases not matched to a gene: 3. CDR3 sequence: CASSYRQGTEAFF. As DNA, the CDR3 is TGTGCCAGCAGCTACCGACAGGGCACTGAAGCTTTCTTT.

The chain uses TRBV6-5 and TRBJ1-5, with D possibly matching TRBD1 (6 bases). The V gene lost 2 bases and the J gene lost 5 bases, with 10 bases spanning the gap. Germline-derived CDR1 and CDR2 are MNHEY and SVGAGI. The CDR3 has 14 amino acids. CDR3 DNA sequence: TGTGCCAGCAGTTACGGACAGTTTTATCAGCCCCAGCATTTT. It translates to CASSYGQFYQPQHF.

V is TRBV9 and J is TRBJ2-2; D perhaps matches TRBD2 (6 bases). The V end lost 4 bases, the J end lost 8 bases, and 15 bases lay between the germline ends. The V gene's germline CDR1 is SGDLS and CDR2 YYNGEE. The CDR3 is 14 amino acids. The CDR3 region has the DNA TGTGCCAGCAGCCCAGCATGGAGGGGTGGGGAGCTGTTTTTT. This sequence encodes CASSPAWRGGELFF. The complete variable domain, with remaining parts taken from reference TRBV9 and TRBJ2-2, reads DSGVTQTPKHLITATGQRVTLRCSPRSGDLSVYWYQQSLDQGLQFLIQYYNGEERAKGNILERFSAQQFPDLHSELNLSSLELGDSALYFCASSPAWRGGELFFGEGSRLTVL.

This clone was counted between two and nine times. The V and J genes are TRBV2 and TRBJ1-6, with D hard to call. This CDR3 comprises 13 residues. The germline V gene has CDR1 SNHLY and CDR2 FYNNEI. V lost 9 bases and J 0 bases, leaving 6 bases between the germline ends. The CDR3 DNA follows: TGTGCCAGTAGGAGCTCCTATAATTCACCCCTCCACTTT. Translated: CASRSSYNSPLHF.

The chain recombines TRBV27 with TRBJ2-5; D ambiguous. Per the germline V gene, CDR1 is MNHEY and CDR2 is SMNVEV (reference sequence). The germline V and J ends were trimmed by 6 bases and 3 bases, with 14 bases remaining between them. The CDR3 extends over 14 amino acids. In DNA, the CDR3 is TGTGCCAGCAGACCCCACACACAGAAAGAGACCCAGTACTTC. Amino acid sequence: CASRPHTQKETQYF.

Here the CDR3 reads CASGTDSNQPQHF. The DNA of the CDR3 is TGTGCCTCAGGGACAGACAGCAATCAGCCCCAGCATTTT. The chain carries TRBV5-5 and TRBJ1-5; 7 bases map to TRBD1. V was pared by 10 bases and J by 1 base, with 5 bases of the junction left unmatched. The CDR3 totals 13 residues. The germline gives CDR1 SGHKS, CDR2 YYEKEE (reference sequence).

This clone was found a few times. This chain connects TRBV6-5 to TRBJ1-1; D is perhaps TRBD1 (6 bases). V lost 6 bases, J lost 5 bases, and 13 bases lay in between. Germline V gives CDR1 MNHEY, CDR2 SVGAGI. The CDR3 totals 13 residues. In DNA form, the CDR3 reads TGTGCCAGCAGATGGGGGGGCCGGACTGAAGCTTTCTTT. It is translated as CASRWGGRTEAFF.

The V gene is TRBV18, the J gene TRBJ2-7; TRBD2 might be the D (5 bases). There are 12 residues in the CDR3. Germline CDR1 and CDR2: KGHSH and LQKENI. Between the trimmed V and J ends, which lost 6 bases and 2 bases, there was a span of 8 bases. CDR3 DNA: TGTGCCAGCTCCACGGGAACCTACGAGCAGTACTTC. The encoded protein is CASSTGTYEQYF.